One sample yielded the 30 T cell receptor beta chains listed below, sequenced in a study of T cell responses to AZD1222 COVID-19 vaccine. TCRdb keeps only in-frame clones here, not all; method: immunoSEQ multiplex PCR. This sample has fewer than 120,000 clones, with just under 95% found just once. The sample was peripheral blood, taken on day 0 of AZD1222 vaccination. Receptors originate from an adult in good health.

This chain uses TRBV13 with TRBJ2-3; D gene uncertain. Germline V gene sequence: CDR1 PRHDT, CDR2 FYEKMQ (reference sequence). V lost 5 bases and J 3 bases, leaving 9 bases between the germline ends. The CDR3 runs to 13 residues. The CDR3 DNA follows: TGTGCCAGCAGCCCTCTGGGGACAGATACGCAGTATTTT. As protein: CASSPLGTDTQYF.

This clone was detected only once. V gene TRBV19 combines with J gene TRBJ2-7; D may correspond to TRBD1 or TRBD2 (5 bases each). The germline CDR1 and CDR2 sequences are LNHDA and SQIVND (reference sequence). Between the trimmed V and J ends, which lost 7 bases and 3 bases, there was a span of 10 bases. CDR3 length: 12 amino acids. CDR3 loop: CASTGDGYEQYF. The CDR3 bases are TGTGCCAGTACCGGGGACGGCTACGAGCAGTACTTC.

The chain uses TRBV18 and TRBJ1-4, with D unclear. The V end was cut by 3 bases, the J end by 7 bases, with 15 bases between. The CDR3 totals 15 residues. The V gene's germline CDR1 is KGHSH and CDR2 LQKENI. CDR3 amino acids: CASSPSAIGGEKLFF. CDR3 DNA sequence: TGTGCCAGCTCACCCTCGGCTATCGGTGGTGAAAAACTGTTTTTT.

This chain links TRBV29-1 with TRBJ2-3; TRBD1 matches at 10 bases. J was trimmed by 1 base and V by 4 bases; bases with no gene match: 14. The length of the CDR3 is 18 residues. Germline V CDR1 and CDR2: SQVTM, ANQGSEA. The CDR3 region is CSVANPDRGDRRTDTQYF. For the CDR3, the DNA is TGCAGCGTTGCTAATCCGGACAGGGGGGATCGGCGCACAGATACGCAGTATTTT.

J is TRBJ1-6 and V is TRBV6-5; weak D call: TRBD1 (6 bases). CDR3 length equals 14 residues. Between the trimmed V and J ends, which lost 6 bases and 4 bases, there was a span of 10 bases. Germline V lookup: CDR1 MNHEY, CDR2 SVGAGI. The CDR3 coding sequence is TGTGCCAGCAGATCAGGGGCGTATAATTCACCCCTCCACTTT. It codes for CASRSGAYNSPLHF.

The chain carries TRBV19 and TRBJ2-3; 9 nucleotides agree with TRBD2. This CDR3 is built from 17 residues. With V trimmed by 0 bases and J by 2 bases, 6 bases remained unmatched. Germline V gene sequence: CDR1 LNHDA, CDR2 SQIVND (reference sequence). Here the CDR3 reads CASSIDYLAGNTDTQYF. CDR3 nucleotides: TGTGCCAGTAGTATAGATTACCTAGCGGGGAACACAGATACGCAGTATTTT.

In nucleotides, the CDR3 is TGTGCCAGCAGCTTAGAAGGAGAGACCCAGTACTTC. Translating it yields CASSLEGETQYF. V and J are TRBV11-2 and TRBJ2-5; D call uncertain. Trimming pared 0 bases from V and 4 bases from J, leaving 3 bases between. The CDR3 sequence is 12 residues long. CDR1 and CDR2 (germline): SGHAT, FQNNGV.

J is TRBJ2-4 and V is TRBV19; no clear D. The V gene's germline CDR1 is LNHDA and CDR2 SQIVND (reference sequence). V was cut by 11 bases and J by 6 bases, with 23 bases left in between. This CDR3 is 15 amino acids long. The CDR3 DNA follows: TGTGCCTCCAAGAAAAGGAGTCAGAATAGAAACATTCAGTACTTC. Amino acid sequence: CASKKRSQNRNIQYF.

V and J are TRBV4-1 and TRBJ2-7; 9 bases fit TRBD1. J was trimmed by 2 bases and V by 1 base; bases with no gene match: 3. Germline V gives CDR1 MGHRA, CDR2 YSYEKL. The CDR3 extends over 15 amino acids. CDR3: CASSQVGQGTYEQYF. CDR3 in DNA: TGCGCCAGCAGCCAAGTGGGACAGGGCACCTACGAGCAGTACTTC.

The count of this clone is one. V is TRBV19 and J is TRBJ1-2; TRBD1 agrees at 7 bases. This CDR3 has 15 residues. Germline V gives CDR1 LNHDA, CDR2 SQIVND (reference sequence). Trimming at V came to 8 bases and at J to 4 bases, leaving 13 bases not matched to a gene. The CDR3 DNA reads TGTGCCAGTGCAGAAACAGGGGTTGTAGTCTATGGCTACACCTTC. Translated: CASAETGVVVYGYTF.

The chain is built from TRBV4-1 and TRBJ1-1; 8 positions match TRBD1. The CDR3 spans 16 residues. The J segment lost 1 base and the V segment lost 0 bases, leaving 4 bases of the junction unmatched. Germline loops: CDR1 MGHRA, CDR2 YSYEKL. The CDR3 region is CASSQDRGPTNTEAFF. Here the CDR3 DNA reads TGCGCCAGCAGCCAAGACAGGGGGCCGACGAACACTGAAGCTTTCTTT.

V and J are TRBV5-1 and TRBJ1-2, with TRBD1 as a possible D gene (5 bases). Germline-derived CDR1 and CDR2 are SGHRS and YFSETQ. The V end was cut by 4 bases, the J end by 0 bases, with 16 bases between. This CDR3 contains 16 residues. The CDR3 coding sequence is TGCGCCAGCAGCCGGGACGGAAACCCCGCTAACTATGGCTACACCTTC. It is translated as CASSRDGNPANYGYTF.

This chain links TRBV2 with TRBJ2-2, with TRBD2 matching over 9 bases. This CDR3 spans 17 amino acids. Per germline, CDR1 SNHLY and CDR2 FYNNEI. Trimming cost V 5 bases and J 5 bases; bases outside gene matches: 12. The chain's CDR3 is CASSPYSGGSGTGELFF. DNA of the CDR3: TGTGCCAGCAGTCCCTATAGCGGGGGCAGTGGTACCGGGGAGCTGTTTTTT. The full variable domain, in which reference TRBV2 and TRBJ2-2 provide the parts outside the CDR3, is EPEVTQTPSHQVTQMGQEVILRCVPISNHLYFYWYRQILGQKVEFLVSFYNNEISEKSEIFDDQFSVERPDGSNFTLKIRSTKLEDSAMYFCASSPYSGGSGTGELFFGEGSRLTVL.

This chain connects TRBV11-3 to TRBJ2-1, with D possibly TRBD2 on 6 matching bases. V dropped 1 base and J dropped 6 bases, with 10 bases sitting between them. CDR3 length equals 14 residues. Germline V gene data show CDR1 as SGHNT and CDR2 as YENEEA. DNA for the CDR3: TGTGCCAGCAGCTTAGGGGGACTCGGCAATGAGCAGTTCTTC. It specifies CASSLGGLGNEQFF.

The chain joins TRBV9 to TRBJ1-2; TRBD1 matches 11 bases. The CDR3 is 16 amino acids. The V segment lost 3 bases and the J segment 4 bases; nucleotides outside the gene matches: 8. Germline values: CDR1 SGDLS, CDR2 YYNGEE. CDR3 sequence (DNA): TGTGCCAGCAGCGCCGGACAGGGGGCGCTAGGCTATGGCTACACCTTC. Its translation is CASSAGQGALGYGYTF.

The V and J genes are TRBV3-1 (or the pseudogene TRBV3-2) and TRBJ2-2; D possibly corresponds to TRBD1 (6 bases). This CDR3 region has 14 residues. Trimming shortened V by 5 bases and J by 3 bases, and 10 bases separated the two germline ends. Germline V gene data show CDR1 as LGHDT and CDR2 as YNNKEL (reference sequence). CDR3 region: CASSVGTYTGELFF. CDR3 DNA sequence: TGTGCCAGCAGCGTAGGGACATACACCGGGGAGCTGTTTTTT.

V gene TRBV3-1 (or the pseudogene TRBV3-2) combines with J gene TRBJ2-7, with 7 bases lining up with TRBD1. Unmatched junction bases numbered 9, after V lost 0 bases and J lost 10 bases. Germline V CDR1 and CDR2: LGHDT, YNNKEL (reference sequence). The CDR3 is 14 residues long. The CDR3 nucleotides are TGTGCCAGCAGCCAAGAGTGGAGCAGGGGGTCACAGTACTTC. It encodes CASSQEWSRGSQYF.

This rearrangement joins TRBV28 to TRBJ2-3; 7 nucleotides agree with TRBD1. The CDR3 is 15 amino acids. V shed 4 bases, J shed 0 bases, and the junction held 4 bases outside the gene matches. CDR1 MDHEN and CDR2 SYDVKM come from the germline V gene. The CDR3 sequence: CASSSPGGSTDTQYF. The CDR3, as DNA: TGTGCCAGCAGTTCCCCAGGGGGAAGCACAGATACGCAGTATTTT.

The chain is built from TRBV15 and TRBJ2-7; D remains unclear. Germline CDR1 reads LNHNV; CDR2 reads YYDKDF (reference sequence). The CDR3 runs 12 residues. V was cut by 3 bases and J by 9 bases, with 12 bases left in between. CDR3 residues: CATSSNEGWQYF. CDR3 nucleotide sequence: TGTGCCACCAGCAGTAATGAAGGGTGGCAGTACTTC.

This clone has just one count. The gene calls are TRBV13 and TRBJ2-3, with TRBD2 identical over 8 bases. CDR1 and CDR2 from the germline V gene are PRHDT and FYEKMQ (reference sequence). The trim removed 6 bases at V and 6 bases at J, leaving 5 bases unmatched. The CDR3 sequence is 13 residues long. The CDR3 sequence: CASSPGGFDTQYF. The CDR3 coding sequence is TGTGCCAGCAGTCCGGGGGGGTTTGATACGCAGTATTTT.

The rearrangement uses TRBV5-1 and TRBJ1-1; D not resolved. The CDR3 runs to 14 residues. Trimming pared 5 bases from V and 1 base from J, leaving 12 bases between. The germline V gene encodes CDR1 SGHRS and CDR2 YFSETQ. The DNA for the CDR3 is TGCGCCAGCAGTCCGGGAGCTCAGAACACTGAAGCTTTCTTT. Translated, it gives CASSPGAQNTEAFF.

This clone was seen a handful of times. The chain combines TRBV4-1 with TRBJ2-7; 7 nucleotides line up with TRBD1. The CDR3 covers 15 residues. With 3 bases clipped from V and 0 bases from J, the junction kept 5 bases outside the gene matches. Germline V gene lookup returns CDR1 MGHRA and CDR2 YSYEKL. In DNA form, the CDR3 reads TGCGCCAGCAGCCAGCCGGGACAGAGCTCCTACGAGCAGTACTTC. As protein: CASSQPGQSSYEQYF.

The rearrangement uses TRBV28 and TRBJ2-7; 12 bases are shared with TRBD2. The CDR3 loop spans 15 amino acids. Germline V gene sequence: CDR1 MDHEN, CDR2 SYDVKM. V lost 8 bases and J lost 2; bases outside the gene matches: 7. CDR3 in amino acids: CASRLLAGGPYEQYF. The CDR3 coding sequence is TGTGCCAGCCGCCTTCTAGCGGGGGGGCCCTACGAGCAGTACTTC.

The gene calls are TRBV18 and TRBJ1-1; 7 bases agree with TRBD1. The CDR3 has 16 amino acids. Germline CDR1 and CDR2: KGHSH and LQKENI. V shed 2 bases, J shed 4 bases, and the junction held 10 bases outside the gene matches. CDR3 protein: CASSPGRGGASTEAFF. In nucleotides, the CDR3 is TGTGCCAGCTCACCAGGTCGAGGGGGCGCCTCCACTGAAGCTTTCTTT.

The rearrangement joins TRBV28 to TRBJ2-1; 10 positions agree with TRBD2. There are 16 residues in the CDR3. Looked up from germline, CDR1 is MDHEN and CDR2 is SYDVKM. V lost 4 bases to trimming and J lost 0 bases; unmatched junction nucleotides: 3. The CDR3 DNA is TGTGCCAGCAGTTCACTAGCGGGAAGCTCCTACAATGAGCAGTTCTTC. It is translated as CASSSLAGSSYNEQFF.

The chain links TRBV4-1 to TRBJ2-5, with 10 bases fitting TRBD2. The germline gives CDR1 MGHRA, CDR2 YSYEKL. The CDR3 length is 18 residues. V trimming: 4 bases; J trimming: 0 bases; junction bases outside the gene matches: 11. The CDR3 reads CASSPSSGGAWYQETQYF. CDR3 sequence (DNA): TGCGCCAGCAGCCCCTCTAGCGGGGGAGCTTGGTACCAAGAGACCCAGTACTTC.

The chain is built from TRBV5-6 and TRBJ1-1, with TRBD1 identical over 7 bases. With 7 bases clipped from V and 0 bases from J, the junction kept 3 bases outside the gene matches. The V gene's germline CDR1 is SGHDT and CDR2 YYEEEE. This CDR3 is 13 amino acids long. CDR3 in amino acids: CASGGQMNTEAFF. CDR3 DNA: TGTGCCAGCGGGGGACAGATGAACACTGAAGCTTTCTTT.

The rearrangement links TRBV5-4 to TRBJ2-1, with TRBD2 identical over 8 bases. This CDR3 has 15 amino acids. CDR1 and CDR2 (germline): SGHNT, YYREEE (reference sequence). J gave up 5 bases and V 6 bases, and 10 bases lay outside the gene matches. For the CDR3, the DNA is TGTGCCAGCACCGAAGCGGGGGCCCCAGACAATGAGCAGTTCTTC. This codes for CASTEAGAPDNEQFF.

The CDR3 DNA follows: TGTGCCAGCAGCCAAGATCGACACAGAGACGAAAAACTGTTTTTT. It yields the protein CASSQDRHRDEKLFF. This chain connects TRBV14 to TRBJ1-4; D uncertain. CDR3 size: 15 residues. Germline CDR1 reads SGHDN; CDR2 reads FVKESK. Between the trimmed V and J ends, which lost 0 bases and 8 bases, there was a span of 13 bases.

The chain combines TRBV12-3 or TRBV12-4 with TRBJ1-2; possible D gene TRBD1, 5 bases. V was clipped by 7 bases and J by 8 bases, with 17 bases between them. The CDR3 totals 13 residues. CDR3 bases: TGTGCCAGCACTGTCCTGTGGGGCGGGGGCTACACCTTC. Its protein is CASTVLWGGGYTF.